This T cell receptor (beta chain) was sequenced during a study of T cell repertoires in cytomegalovirus infection. In the study overall: Recently identified HLA-C-restricted CMV epitopes and well-studied HLA-B-restricted CMV epitopes were used by the study.

This clonotype was counted between two and nine times. Its antigen is not identified. Each CDR3 protein is one row after TCRdb ran MiXCR on the reads. This table holds around 770,000 distinct CDR3 sequences, roughly 29% found once. The CDR3 is made up of 14 amino acids. V was pared by 0 bases and J by 9 bases, with 14 bases between. This receptor was identified in a human donor in good health (CMV status not recorded). Some clones in this sample may be carry-over from other donors' samples. The sample was cultured CD8+ T cells from PBMCs, taken from culture after CMV antigen stimulation. This chain uses TRBV12-3 or TRBV12-4 with TRBJ1-1; D possibly corresponds to TRBD1 (5 bases). This chain's CDR3 is CASSLALGGIQAFF. DNA of the CDR3: TGTGCCAGCAGTTTAGCGCTGGGGGGGATTCAAGCTTTCTTT.